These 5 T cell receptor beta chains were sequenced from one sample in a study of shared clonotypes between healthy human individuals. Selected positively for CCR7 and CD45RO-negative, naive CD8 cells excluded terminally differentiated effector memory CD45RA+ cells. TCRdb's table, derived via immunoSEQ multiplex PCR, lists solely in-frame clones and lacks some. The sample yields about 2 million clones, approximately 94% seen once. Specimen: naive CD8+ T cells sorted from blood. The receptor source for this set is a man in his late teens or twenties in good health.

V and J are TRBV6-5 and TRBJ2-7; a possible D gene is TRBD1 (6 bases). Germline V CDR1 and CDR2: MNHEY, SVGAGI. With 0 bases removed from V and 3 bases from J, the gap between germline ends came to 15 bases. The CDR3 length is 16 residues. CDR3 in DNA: TGTGCCAGCAGTTACTCGATAGGGACAAAGTTCTACGAGCAGTACTTC. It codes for CASSYSIGTKFYEQYF.

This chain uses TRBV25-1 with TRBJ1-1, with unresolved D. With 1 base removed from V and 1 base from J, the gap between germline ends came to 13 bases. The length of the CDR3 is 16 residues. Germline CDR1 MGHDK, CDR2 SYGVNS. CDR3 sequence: CASSELLGGENTEAFF. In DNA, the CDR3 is TGTGCCAGCAGTGAATTATTAGGAGGTGAGAACACTGAAGCTTTCTTT.

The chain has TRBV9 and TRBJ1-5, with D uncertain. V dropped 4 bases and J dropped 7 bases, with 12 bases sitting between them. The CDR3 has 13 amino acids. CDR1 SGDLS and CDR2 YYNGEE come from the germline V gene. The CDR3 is CASSPAGGQPQHF. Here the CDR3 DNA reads TGTGCCAGCAGCCCGGCGGGAGGGCAGCCCCAGCATTTT.

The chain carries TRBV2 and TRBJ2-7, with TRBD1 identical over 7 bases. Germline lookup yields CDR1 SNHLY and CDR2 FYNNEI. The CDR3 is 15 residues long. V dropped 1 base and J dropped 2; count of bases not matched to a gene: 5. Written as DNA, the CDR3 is TGTGCCAGCAGTGAAGAGCAGGGGGTTCCCTACGAGCAGTACTTC. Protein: CASSEEQGVPYEQYF.

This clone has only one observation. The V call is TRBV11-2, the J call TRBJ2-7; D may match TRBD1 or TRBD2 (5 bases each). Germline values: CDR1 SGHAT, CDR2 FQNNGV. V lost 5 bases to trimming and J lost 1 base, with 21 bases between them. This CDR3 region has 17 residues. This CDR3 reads CASSDGRGGGPSYEQYF. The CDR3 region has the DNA TGTGCCAGCAGCGATGGACGAGGTGGGGGACCGTCCTACGAGCAGTACTTC.